The 9 T cell receptor beta chains given below trace back to one sample, sequenced in a study of cytomegalovirus exposure and HLA in healthy donors listed by TCRdb under 2017. The library was prepared using the immunoSEQ multiplex PCR assay. This is the immuneACCESS table as TCRdb keeps it, with only in-frame sequences that have V and J called. A part of the clones is gone; compared with another copy, unresolved V genes explain less than half, and the rest is unexplained. A total of over 250,000 clones appear in this sample, about 85% of them only once. Over 1% of the sample goes to the ten largest clones. Sequencing was performed on PBMCs. All receptors come from a woman aged 30 to 39 in good health and CMV-seropositive.

The chain is built from TRBV7-9 and TRBJ1-2, with 8 positions matching TRBD1. V trimming: 1 base; J trimming: 4 bases; junction bases outside the gene matches: 2. The CDR3 extends over 14 amino acids. Germline CDR1 is SEHNR and CDR2 is FQNEAQ (reference sequence). The CDR3 loop is CASSLETGVYGYTF. Here the CDR3 DNA reads TGTGCCAGCAGCTTAGAGACAGGGGTCTATGGCTACACCTTC.

The chain has TRBV27 and TRBJ2-1, with 11 bases fitting TRBD1. Germline loops: CDR1 MNHEY, CDR2 SMNVEV (reference sequence). The junction had 6 bases not matched to a gene; V was cut back by 5 bases and J by 9 bases. The CDR3 covers 14 residues. DNA of the CDR3: TGTGCCAGCAGTACCCGGGACAGGGGGGTTGAGCAGTTCTTC. This sequence encodes CASSTRDRGVEQFF.

J is TRBJ1-1 and V is TRBV4-2; D call uncertain. CDR1 LGHNA and CDR2 YNFKEQ come from the germline V gene. This CDR3 has 13 residues. V was trimmed by 1 base and J by 3 bases, leaving 6 bases between them. The CDR3 spells CASSQVRYTEAFF. CDR3 in DNA: TGTGCCAGCAGCCAAGTGAGGTACACTGAAGCTTTCTTT.

The count of this clone is one. The CDR3 DNA reads as TGTGCCGGCTCACTAGCGGATGGAGATACGCAGTATTTT. Translating it yields CAGSLADGDTQYF. The V call is TRBV19, the J call TRBJ2-3, with 8 bases identical to TRBD2. The V gene end was trimmed by 11 bases and the J gene end by 5 bases; junction bases not matched to a gene: 9. The CDR3 has 13 amino acids. Germline V gives CDR1 LNHDA, CDR2 SQIVND (reference sequence).

This clone came up a few times. This chain links TRBV30 with TRBJ2-2; possibly TRBD2 for D (6 bases). This CDR3 contains 14 residues. Trimming cost V 1 base and J 0 bases, with 6 bases left between them. Germline CDR1 is GTSNPN and CDR2 is SVGIG (reference sequence). The DNA for the CDR3 is TGTGCCTGGAGTGGACTAGCGAACACCGGGGAGCTGTTTTTT. The encoded protein is CAWSGLANTGELFF.

V and J are TRBV5-1 and TRBJ2-5; 7 bases fit TRBD1. The CDR3 runs to 15 residues. Germline V CDR1 and CDR2: SGHRS, YFSETQ. Trimming removed 4 bases from V and 0 bases from J; junction bases left unmatched: 6. The CDR3 DNA reads as TGCGCCAGCAGCCTACCGGGACAGTACCAAGAGACCCAGTACTTC. The encoded protein is CASSLPGQYQETQYF.

J is TRBJ2-1 and V is TRBV9, with D possibly TRBD2 on 7 matching bases. The CDR3 runs 16 residues. V was clipped by 0 bases and J by 3 bases, with 13 bases between them. Germline V CDR1 and CDR2: SGDLS, YYNGEE. The CDR3 here is CASSVGGGGNYNEQFF. The CDR3 nucleotides read TGTGCCAGCAGCGTAGGAGGCGGGGGCAACTACAATGAGCAGTTCTTC. The whole variable domain, remainder taken from reference TRBV9 and TRBJ2-1, is DSGVTQTPKHLITATGQRVTLRCSPRSGDLSVYWYQQSLDQGLQFLIQYYNGEERAKGNILERFSAQQFPDLHSELNLSSLELGDSALYFCASSVGGGGNYNEQFFGPGTRLTVL.

This clone was seen once. This chain uses TRBV27 with TRBJ1-5; 7 bases line up with TRBD1. From germline, CDR1 is MNHEY and CDR2 SMNVEV (reference sequence). V shed 8 bases, J shed 7 bases, and the junction held 11 bases outside the gene matches. The CDR3 contains 14 residues. The CDR3 reads CASAWTGRDQPQHF. The CDR3 DNA follows: TGTGCCAGCGCCTGGACAGGTCGGGACCAGCCCCAGCATTTT.

The gene calls are TRBV18 and TRBJ2-2, with TRBD2 as a possible D gene (5 bases). V lost 5 bases, J lost 7 bases, and 5 bases lay in between. This CDR3 spans 11 amino acids. Germline CDR1 is KGHSH and CDR2 is LQKENI. The CDR3 protein is CASSEGGELFF. In DNA, the CDR3 is TGTGCCAGCTCAGAGGGCGGGGAGCTGTTTTTT.